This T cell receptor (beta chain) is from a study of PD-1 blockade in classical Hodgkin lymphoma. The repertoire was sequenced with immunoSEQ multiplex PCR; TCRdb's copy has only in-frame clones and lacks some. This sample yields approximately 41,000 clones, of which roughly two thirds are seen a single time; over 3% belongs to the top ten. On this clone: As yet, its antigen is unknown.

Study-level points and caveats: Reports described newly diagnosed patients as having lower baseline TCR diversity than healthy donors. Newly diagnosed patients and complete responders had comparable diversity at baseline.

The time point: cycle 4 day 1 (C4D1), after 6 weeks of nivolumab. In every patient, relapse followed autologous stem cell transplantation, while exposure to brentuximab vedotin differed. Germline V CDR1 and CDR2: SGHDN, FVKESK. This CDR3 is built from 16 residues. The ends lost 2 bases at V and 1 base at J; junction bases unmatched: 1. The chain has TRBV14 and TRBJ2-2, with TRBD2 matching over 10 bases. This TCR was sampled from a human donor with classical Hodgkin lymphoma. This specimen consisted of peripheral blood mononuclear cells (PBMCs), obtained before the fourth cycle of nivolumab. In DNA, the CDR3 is TGTGCCAGCAGCCAAAGGACTAGCGGGAACACCGGGGAGCTGTTTTTT. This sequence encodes CASSQRTSGNTGELFF.